Shown below are 15 T cell receptor beta chains from a single sample sequenced in a study of cytomegalovirus exposure and HLA in healthy donors. Primers included in the PCR were 60 Vbeta and 13 Jbeta primers. Assay used: immunoSEQ multiplex PCR; TCRdb lists only in-frame clones, some missing. The table records 100,000 or so clones, 70% to 85% of them present only once. The sample was PBMCs. The receptor set was obtained from a young man in good health and CMV-seropositive.

V usage is TRBV6-6 and J usage is TRBJ1-4; 9 bases are a match to TRBD1. V lost 5 bases and J lost 4; bases outside the gene matches: 5. The V gene's germline CDR1 is MNHNY and CDR2 SVGAGI (reference sequence). There are 15 residues in the CDR3. The CDR3 loop reads CASSPGTGLNEKLFF. The DNA of the CDR3 is TGTGCCAGCAGTCCAGGGACAGGGCTTAATGAAAAACTGTTTTTT.

The chain couples TRBV7-9 to TRBJ1-1, with a possible D match to TRBD1 (5 bases). The CDR3 is 15 residues long. V was trimmed by 4 bases and J by 5 bases, leaving 17 bases between them. Germline CDR1 and CDR2: SEHNR and FQNEAQ (reference sequence). The DNA for the CDR3 is TGTGCCAGCAGCTGGCCCAGCGGGGCTGGTACTGAAGCTTTCTTT. It specifies CASSWPSGAGTEAFF.

The chain joins TRBV7-3 to TRBJ1-6; the match to TRBD1 covers 7 bases. After removal of 1 base from V and 9 bases from J, the junction contained 3 bases not matched to a gene. There are 14 residues in the CDR3. Looked up from germline, CDR1 is SGHTA and CDR2 is FQGTGA. The CDR3 DNA is TGTGCCAGCAGCTTAAGAGGGGGCGGTTCACCCCTCCACTTT. This encodes CASSLRGGGSPLHF.

J is TRBJ2-7 and V is TRBV7-9; the D is unclear. The CDR3 covers 12 residues. Germline V gene sequence: CDR1 SEHNR, CDR2 FQNEAQ (reference sequence). In DNA, the CDR3 is TGTTCCAGCAGCCATCGTATGGGCGAGCAGTACGTC. Its protein product is CSSSHRMGEQYV.

V usage is TRBV6-4 and J usage is TRBJ1-1; D is possibly TRBD1 (5 bases). Germline V lookup: CDR1 MRHNA, CDR2 SNTAGT. V lost 5 bases, J lost 1 base, and 8 bases lay in between. This CDR3 has 13 amino acids. CDR3 sequence: CASSQGGNTEAFF. CDR3 nucleotide sequence: TGTGCCAGCAGTCAGGGTGGGAACACTGAAGCTTTCTTT.

This clone was counted between two and nine times. The V call is TRBV19, the J call TRBJ2-7; D may be TRBD1 or TRBD2 (5 bases each). Trimming stripped 5 bases from V and 5 bases from J, with 7 bases between. The CDR3 loop spans 11 amino acids. Looked up from germline, CDR1 is LNHDA and CDR2 is SQIVND (reference sequence). CDR3 loop: CASSGGHEQYV. CDR3 in DNA: TGTGCCAGTAGTGGGGGACACGAGCAGTACGTC.

This clone was found once. This chain links TRBV6-6 with TRBJ2-2; 13 bases are a match to TRBD2. V dropped 4 bases and J dropped 6; count of bases not matched to a gene: 5. Germline V gives CDR1 MNHNY, CDR2 SVGAGI (reference sequence). The CDR3 is 16 amino acids. The CDR3 loop reads CASSWTSGRFAGELFF. CDR3 nucleotides: TGTGCCAGCAGTTGGACTAGCGGGAGATTCGCCGGGGAGCTGTTTTTT.

In this sample, this clone turned up a few times. The genes are TRBV10-3 and TRBJ1-1; 9 bases align to TRBD1. The V and J ends lost 4 bases and 4 bases, in that order; junction bases with no gene match: 7. CDR3 length: 15 residues. Germline-derived CDR1 and CDR2 are ENHRY and SYGVKD. The CDR3 DNA reads as TGTGCCATCAGTGCCAATACAGGGGGCAGCACTGAAGCTTTCTTT. Amino acid sequence: CAISANTGGSTEAFF.

The chain couples TRBV5-8 to TRBJ2-5, with D tentatively TRBD2 (5 bases). The CDR3 consists of 14 residues. The germline CDR1 and CDR2 sequences are SGHTS and YDEGEE. Trimming stripped 0 bases from V and 7 bases from J, with 13 bases between. CDR3 protein: CASSLEALGGTQYF. For the CDR3, the DNA is TGTGCCAGCAGCTTGGAGGCGCTCGGAGGGACCCAGTACTTC.

The V gene is TRBV19, the J gene TRBJ1-1, with TRBD1 as a possible D gene (6 bases). This CDR3 is built from 13 residues. V was trimmed by 8 bases and J by 4 bases, leaving 14 bases between them. Germline CDR1 and CDR2: LNHDA and SQIVND (reference sequence). The CDR3 region is CASGQGFGTEAFF. CDR3 DNA sequence: TGTGCCAGTGGGCAGGGGTTTGGCACTGAAGCTTTCTTT.

The V call is TRBV29-1, the J call TRBJ1-1, with no clear D. The CDR3 is 13 amino acids. In germline, CDR1 is SQVTM, CDR2 ANQGSEA. The ends were cut back, 8 bases at V and 3 bases at J, with 16 bases in the middle. For the CDR3, the DNA is TGCAGCACCTCTCGGGAGGCTTACACTGAAGCTTTCTTT. It specifies CSTSREAYTEAFF.

This chain joins TRBV7-9 and TRBJ2-3, with TRBD2 identical over 13 bases. This CDR3 spans 18 amino acids. Trimming cost V 6 bases and J 2 bases; bases outside gene matches: 11. Germline assignment: CDR1 SEHNR and CDR2 FQNEAQ (reference sequence). The CDR3 sequence is CASRPPTGTSGTTDTQYF. Written as DNA, the CDR3 is TGTGCCAGCAGACCCCCTACCGGGACTAGCGGGACCACAGATACGCAGTATTTT.

The V and J genes are TRBV9 and TRBJ2-7, with D possibly TRBD2 on 6 matching bases. This CDR3 has 15 residues. V dropped 4 bases and J dropped 2 bases, with 16 bases sitting between them. Germline V CDR1 and CDR2: SGDLS, YYNGEE. CDR3 amino acids: CASSLSPGEAYEQYF. DNA for the CDR3: TGTGCCAGCAGCCTATCGCCTGGGGAGGCCTACGAGCAGTACTTC.

This clone was seen a few times. The rearrangement joins TRBV6-6 to TRBJ2-3; D remains ambiguous. This CDR3 spans 14 amino acids. Germline V gives CDR1 MNHNY, CDR2 SVGAGI (reference sequence). Trimming shortened V by 0 bases and J by 0 bases, and 4 bases separated the two germline ends. CDR3 nucleotides: TGTGCCAGCAGTTACTCGGGCAGCACAGATACGCAGTATTTT. Its translation is CASSYSGSTDTQYF.

The chain couples TRBV2 to TRBJ2-1; perhaps TRBD2 as D (5 bases). Trimming took off 1 base at V and 6 bases at J, with 7 bases between the two ends. From germline, CDR1 is SNHLY and CDR2 FYNNEI. The CDR3 loop spans 13 amino acids. CDR3 residues: CASSEVRGNEQFF. As DNA, the CDR3 is TGTGCCAGCAGTGAAGTTCGGGGCAATGAGCAGTTCTTC. Drawing the rest from reference TRBV2 and TRBJ2-1, the complete variable domain is EPEVTQTPSHQVTQMGQEVILRCVPISNHLYFYWYRQILGQKVEFLVSFYNNEISEKSEIFDDQFSVERPDGSNFTLKIRSTKLEDSAMYFCASSEVRGNEQFFGPGTRLTVL.